This T cell receptor (beta chain) was obtained from a study of response to subunit inactivated influenza vaccine. Study-level points and caveats: Authors suggested each seasonal influenza vaccination recruits few new T cells.

TCRdb processed the RT-PCR reads anew with MiXCR; each CDR3 protein has one entry. The data show about 570,000 distinct CDR3 sequences, about 12% seen once. The V gene end was trimmed by 0 bases and the J gene end by 5 bases; junction bases not matched to a gene: 8. Germline V gives CDR1 MNHEY, CDR2 SVGAGI. CDR3 length: 17 residues. This clonotype was counted a few times. Its antigen is still unknown. This sample comprised PBMCs from blood, obtained on the day of vaccination. The V and J genes are TRBV6-5 and TRBJ2-2; 8 bases fit TRBD2. This TCR derives from a man aged 45 to 65 who received an inactivated influenza vaccine. DNA of the CDR3: TGTGCCAGCAGTTACTCGGGTCGGGGGGGAAAAACCGGGGAGCTGTTTTTT. It translates to CASSYSGRGGKTGELFF.